The clone carrying this TCR beta chain came up a few times. Unique molecular identifiers were used to barcode this TCRbeta library. Each CDR3 protein gets one entry after TCRdb re-called the PCR reads with MiXCR. The table lists some 590,000 distinct CDR3 sequences, roughly a tenth of them singletons. The source of the sample is a study of T-cell reconstitution after alpha-beta-depleted transplantation in children. V lost 4 bases to trimming and J lost 4 bases; unmatched junction nucleotides: 8. Germline V gene sequence: CDR1 SGHRS, CDR2 YFSETQ. This CDR3 contains 15 residues. The specimen was PBMCs from the stem cell graft donor, collected from the stem cell graft. The rearrangement joins TRBV5-1 to TRBJ2-3, with TRBD2 matching 8 bases. This TCR was sampled from a human donor who donated a stem cell graft to a child with acute myeloid leukemia. CDR3 bases: TGCGCCAGCAGCGCCCGTGGAGCGGGAGCAGATACGCAGTATTTT. Its protein product is CASSARGAGADTQYF.